The clone carrying this T cell receptor (beta chain) came up a few times. This CDR3 region has 14 residues. The germline V and J ends were trimmed by 8 bases and 2 bases, with 17 bases remaining between them. Germline CDR1 DFQATT, CDR2 SNEGSKA (reference sequence). The sample originates from a study of response to subunit inactivated influenza vaccine. From the RT-PCR reads, TCRdb called clonotypes with MiXCR, one entry per CDR3 protein. Seen here are hundreds of thousands of distinct CDR3 sequences, around 14% observed once, and the top ten hold approximately 7%. The chain has TRBV20-1 and TRBJ2-3, with a weak D call TRBD2 (5 bases). The sequenced sample was PBMCs from blood, obtained approximately 15 days before vaccination. The clonotype was recovered from a man aged 45-65 years who received an inactivated influenza vaccine. CDR3 coding DNA: TGCAGTCCACCGTCGGTTCTAGCCACAGATACGCAGTATTTT. Its protein is CSPPSVLATDTQYF.